The following is a TCR beta chain sequence with its context. The CDR3 runs to 16 residues. Deletions cut 0 bases from V and 5 bases from J, with 17 bases between. Germline CDR1 is SGHTS and CDR2 is YDEGEE. This record belongs to a study of blood T cell repertoires in COVID-19. The overall study: Samples taken during acute and convalescent COVID-19 were collected in the United States, Italy and Spain.

In the original processing: Reference gene primer amplification gave nucleated cell count estimates. TCRdb's table, derived via immunoSEQ multiplex PCR, lists solely in-frame clones and lacks some. V and J calls and clone size are those listed in that table; D and trimming were worked out from the DNA. The sample consists of approximately 190,000 clones, approximately 90% of them appearing once. This chain uses TRBV5-8 with TRBJ2-5, with D perhaps matching TRBD2 (7 bases). The receptor comes from a man between 50 and 59 years old with acute or convalescent COVID-19. Material for sequencing was peripheral blood. CDR3 in DNA: TGTGCCAGCAGCTTGGGTGGCGGGGGCCTAGGTGAGACCCAGTACTTC. Translation gives CASSLGGGGLGETQYF.